A selection of T cell receptor beta chains follows, all from one sample in a study of somatic mutations in cytotoxic T cells in rheumatoid arthritis. Assay: immunoSEQ multiplex PCR; the TCRdb copy retains only in-frame clones and omits some. Of 20,000 or so clones listed, 85% are singletons. Specimen: CD8+ T cells sorted from blood. Every receptor here comes from a woman between 40 and 55 years old with rheumatoid arthritis. Each CDR3 is given with its conserved first and last residue. The order of the fields is clone size, V gene, J gene, D gene, CDR3 protein, CDR3 DNA. The D gene is left open where the match is weak. Rows give clone size only sometimes, using once, few, many, or a class for an expanded clone.

-	TRBV30	TRBJ2-5	-	CAWSDYRVFVRETQYF	TGTGCCTGGAGTGATTACAGGGTTTTCGTTCGAGAGACCCAGTACTTC
-	TRBV7-9	TRBJ2-7	-	CASSLTSRERRYEQYF	TGTGCCAGCAGCCTCACTAGCCGGGAGAGACGCTACGAGCAGTACTTC
few	TRBV29-1	TRBJ1-1	-	CSAPGAFF	TGCAGCGCCCCGGGAGCTTTCTTT
once	TRBV4-2	TRBJ1-2	TRBD1	CASRPTDRGLNGYTF	TGTGCCAGCCGACCCACGGACAGGGGGCTAAATGGCTACACCTTC
-	TRBV5-1	TRBJ2-2	-	CASSHNLQGPNTGELFF	TGCGCCAGCAGCCATAACCTACAGGGTCCGAACACCGGGGAGCTGTTTTTT
few	TRBV6-5	TRBJ1-1	-	CASSKGENTEAFF	TGTGCCAGCAGTAAAGGAGAGAACACTGAAGCTTTCTTT
-	TRBV7-9	TRBJ1-5	-	CASSGGVDPNQPQHF	TGTGCCAGCAGCGGGGGGGTAGACCCGAATCAGCCCCAGCATTTT
-	TRBV2	TRBJ1-6	-	CASSAALHNNSPLHF	TGTGCCAGCAGTGCAGCTTTACACAATAATTCACCCCTCCACTTT
-	TRBV18	TRBJ2-5	TRBD2	CASSPPLAEETQYF	TGTGCCAGCTCACCACCTCTAGCGGAAGAGACCCAGTACTTC
-	TRBV10-3	TRBJ1-5	-	CASTEGSQPQHF	TGTGCCAGTACAGAGGGAAGCCAGCCCCAGCATTTT
-	TRBV11-2	TRBJ1-2	TRBD1	CASSFGQGLEGYTF	TGTGCCAGCAGCTTTGGACAGGGGCTAGAAGGCTACACCTTC
-	TRBV4-1	TRBJ2-1	-	CASSQDLADYNEQFF	TGCGCCAGCAGCCAAGATTTAGCGGACTACAATGAGCAGTTCTTC
-	TRBV27	TRBJ1-6	-	CASSLAAGCSPLHF	TGTGCCAGCAGTTTGGCGGCAGGGTGCTCACCCCTCCACTTT
-	TRBV9	TRBJ2-1	TRBD2	CASSPQRTSGGAGSSYNEQFF	TGTGCCAGCAGCCCTCAACGGACTAGCGGGGGGGCAGGGAGCTCCTACAATGAGCAGTTCTTC
-	TRBV4-1	TRBJ1-2	-	CASSPPPAGGYTF	TGCGCCAGCAGTCCGCCCCCTGCAGGGGGCTACACCTTC
-	TRBV2	TRBJ1-5	-	CASVGAPHQPQHF	TGTGCCAGCGTTGGGGCCCCCCATCAGCCCCAGCATTTT
-	TRBV5-4	TRBJ1-1	-	CASPPPGNTEAFF	TGTGCCAGCCCCCCCCCAGGGAACACTGAAGCTTTCTTT
-	TRBV4-1	TRBJ2-5	TRBD1	CASSPLGDSMMETQYF	TGCGCCAGCAGCCCCCTCGGGGACAGTATGATGGAGACCCAGTACTTC
-	TRBV19	TRBJ2-1	TRBD2	CASSFPGLAGGPSRGEQFF	TGTGCCAGTAGTTTCCCGGGACTAGCGGGGGGCCCCTCCAGGGGTGAGCAGTTCTTC
once	TRBV19	TRBJ2-1	-	CASSSKVGGRYEQFF	TGTGCCAGTAGTAGTAAAGTGGGGGGTCGGTATGAGCAGTTCTTC
-	TRBV13	TRBJ1-5	TRBD1	CASSRTGNQPQHF	TGTGCCAGCAGCCGGACAGGGAATCAGCCCCAGCATTTT
once	TRBV19	TRBJ1-5	-	CASSFLVEGNQPQHF	TGTGCCAGTAGTTTCCTGGTAGAAGGCAATCAGCCCCAGCATTTT
-	TRBV15	TRBJ2-7	TRBD2	CATSIGLAGAYEQYF	TGTGCCACCAGCATTGGACTAGCGGGAGCTTACGAGCAGTACTTC
-	TRBV5-6	TRBJ2-7	TRBD2	CASSFRTSGSSYEQYF	TGTGCCAGCAGCTTCCGGACTAGCGGTAGCTCCTACGAGCAGTACTTC
-	TRBV5-1	TRBJ2-5	TRBD2	CASRVGGYQETQYF	TGCGCCAGCAGGGTGGGGGGGTACCAAGAGACCCAGTACTTC
-	TRBV4-2	TRBJ2-7	TRBD2	CASSQENGTSGQEQYF	TGTGCCAGCAGCCAAGAGAATGGGACTAGCGGGCAGGAGCAGTACTTC